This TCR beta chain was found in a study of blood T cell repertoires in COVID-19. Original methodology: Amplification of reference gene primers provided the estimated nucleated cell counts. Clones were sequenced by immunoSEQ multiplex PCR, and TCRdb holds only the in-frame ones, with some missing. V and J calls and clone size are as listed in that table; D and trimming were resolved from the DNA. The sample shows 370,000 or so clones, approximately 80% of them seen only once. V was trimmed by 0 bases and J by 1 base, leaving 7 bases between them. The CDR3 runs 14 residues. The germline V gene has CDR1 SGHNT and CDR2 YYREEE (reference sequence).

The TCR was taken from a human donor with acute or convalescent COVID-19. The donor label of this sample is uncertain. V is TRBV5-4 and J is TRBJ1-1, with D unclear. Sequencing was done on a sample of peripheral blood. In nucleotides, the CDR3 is TGTGCCAGCAGCTTGGGCGGGCAGAACACTGAAGCTTTCTTT. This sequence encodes CASSLGGQNTEAFF.